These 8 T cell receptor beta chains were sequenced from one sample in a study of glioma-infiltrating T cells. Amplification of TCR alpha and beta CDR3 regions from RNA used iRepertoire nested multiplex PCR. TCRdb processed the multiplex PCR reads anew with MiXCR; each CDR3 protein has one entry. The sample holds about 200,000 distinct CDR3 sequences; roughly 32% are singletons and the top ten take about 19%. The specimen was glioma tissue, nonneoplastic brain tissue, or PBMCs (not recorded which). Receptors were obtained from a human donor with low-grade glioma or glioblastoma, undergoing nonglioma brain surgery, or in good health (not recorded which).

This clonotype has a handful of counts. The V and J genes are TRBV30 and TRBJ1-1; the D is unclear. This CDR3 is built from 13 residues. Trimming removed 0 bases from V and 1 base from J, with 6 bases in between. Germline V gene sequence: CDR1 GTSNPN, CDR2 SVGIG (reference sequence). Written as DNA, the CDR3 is TGTGCCTGGAGTGTACCTCCGAACACTGAAGCTTTCTTT. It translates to CAWSVPPNTEAFF.

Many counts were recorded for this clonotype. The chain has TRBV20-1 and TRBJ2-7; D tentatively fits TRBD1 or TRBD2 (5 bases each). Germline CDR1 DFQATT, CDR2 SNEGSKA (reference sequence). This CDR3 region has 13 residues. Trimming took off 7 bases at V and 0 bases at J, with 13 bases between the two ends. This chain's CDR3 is CSGTGTHSYEQYF. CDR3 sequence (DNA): TGCAGTGGGACCGGGACGCACTCCTACGAGCAGTACTTC.

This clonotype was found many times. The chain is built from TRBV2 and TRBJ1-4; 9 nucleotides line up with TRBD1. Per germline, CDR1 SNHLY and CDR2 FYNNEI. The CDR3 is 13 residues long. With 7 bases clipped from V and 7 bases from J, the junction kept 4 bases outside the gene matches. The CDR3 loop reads CASTWGQGEKLFF. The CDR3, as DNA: TGTGCCAGCACCTGGGGACAGGGTGAAAAACTGTTTTTT.

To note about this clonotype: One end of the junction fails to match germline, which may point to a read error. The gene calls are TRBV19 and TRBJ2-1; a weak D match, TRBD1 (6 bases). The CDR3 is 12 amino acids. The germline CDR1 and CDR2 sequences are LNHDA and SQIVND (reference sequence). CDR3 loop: CPSTRTRGEQFF. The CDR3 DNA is TGTCCCAGCACCCGGACCAGGGGTGAGCAGTTCTTC. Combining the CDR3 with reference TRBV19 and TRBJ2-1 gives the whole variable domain DGGITQSPKYLFRKEGQNVTLSCEQNLNHDAMYWYRQDPGQGLRLIYYSQIVNDFQKGDIAEGYSVSREKKESFPLTVTSAQKNPTAFYLCPSTRTRGEQFFGPGTRLTVL.

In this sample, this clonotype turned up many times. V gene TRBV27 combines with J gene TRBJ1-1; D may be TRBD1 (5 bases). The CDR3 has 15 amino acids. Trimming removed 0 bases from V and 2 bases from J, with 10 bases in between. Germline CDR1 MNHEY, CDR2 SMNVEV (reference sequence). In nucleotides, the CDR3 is TGTGCCAGCAGTTTATCGGCAGGGTCCAACACTGAAGCTTTCTTT. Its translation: CASSLSAGSNTEAFF.

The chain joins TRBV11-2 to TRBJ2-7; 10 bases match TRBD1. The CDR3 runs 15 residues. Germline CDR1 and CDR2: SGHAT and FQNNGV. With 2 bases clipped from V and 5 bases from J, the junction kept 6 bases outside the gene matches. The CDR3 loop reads CASSLSWDRGHEQYF. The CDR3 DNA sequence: TGTGCCAGCAGCTTAAGCTGGGACAGGGGTCACGAGCAGTACTTC. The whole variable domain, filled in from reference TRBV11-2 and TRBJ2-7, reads EAGVAQSPRYKIIEKRQSVAFWCNPISGHATLYWYQQILGQGPKLLIQFQNNGVVDDSQLPKDRFSAERLKGVDSTLKIQPAKLEDSAVYLCASSLSWDRGHEQYFGPGTRLTVT.

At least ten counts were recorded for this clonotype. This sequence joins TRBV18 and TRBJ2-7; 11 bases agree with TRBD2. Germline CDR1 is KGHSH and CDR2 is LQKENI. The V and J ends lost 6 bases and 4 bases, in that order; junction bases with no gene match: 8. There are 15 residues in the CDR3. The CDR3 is CASSRYGTSGYEQYF. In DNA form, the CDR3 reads TGTGCCAGCTCTCGTTACGGGACTAGCGGTTACGAGCAGTACTTC.

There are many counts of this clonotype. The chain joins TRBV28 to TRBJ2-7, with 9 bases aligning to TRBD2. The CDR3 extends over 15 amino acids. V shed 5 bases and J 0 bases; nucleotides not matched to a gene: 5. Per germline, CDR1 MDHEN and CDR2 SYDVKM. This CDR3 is CASSLLAGISYEQYF. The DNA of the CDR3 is TGTGCCAGCAGTCTGCTAGCGGGGATCTCCTACGAGCAGTACTTC.